This T cell receptor (beta chain) was captured in a study of Tregs in tolerant kidney transplant recipients. Profiled with immunoSEQ multiplex PCR; TCRdb holds only in-frame clones, not every one. Its table records roughly 48,000 clones. As concerns this clone: The CDR3 end falls 3 residues outside the read, so it is completed with the germline J gene.

Germline-derived CDR1 and CDR2 are DFQATT and SNEGSKA (reference sequence). Trimming cost V 4 bases and J 6 bases; bases outside gene matches: 11. There are 14 residues in the CDR3. The input for sequencing was CD4+ T cells from blood, taken before the transplant. This TCR derives from a human donor who received a combined kidney and bone marrow transplant. The V gene is TRBV20-1, the J gene TRBJ2-7; 8 nucleotides match TRBD2. The sequenced CDR3 bases are TGCAGTGCTACCACAGCGGGGGCGACCAGCGAG. It yields the protein CSATTAGATSE. The CDR3 as a whole reads CSATTAGATSEQYF.